This is a list of T cell receptor beta chains from one sample in a study of PD-1 blockade in classical Hodgkin lymphoma. Only in-frame clones appear in the TCRdb table, and some are missing; sequencing was by immunoSEQ multiplex PCR. Of approximately 21,000 clones in the sample, 90% were seen once. The material sequenced was CD4+ T cells from blood. These receptors all come from a human donor with classical Hodgkin lymphoma. Both conserved end residues are part of each CDR3. The order of the fields is CDR3 DNA, CDR3 protein, J gene, CDR3 length, D gene, V gene, clone size. D genes are given only for firm matches. Rows give clone size only sometimes, using once, few, many, or a class for an expanded clone.

CDR3nt: TGTGCCAGCAGCCCCGGCGGGAGAGCCTACGAGCAGTACTTC
CDR3aa: CASSPGGRAYEQYF
j_gene: TRBJ2-7
len: 14
d_gene: TRBD2
v_gene: TRBV4-2
abundance: NA

CDR3nt: TGTGCCAGCAGCGTATACAGCGGGGGACAAGAGACCCAGTACTTC
CDR3aa: CASSVYSGGQETQYF
j_gene: TRBJ2-5
len: 15
d_gene: TRBD2
v_gene: TRBV9
abundance: NA

CDR3nt: TGTGCCATCAAAGGGACAGGGGGCAACGAGCAGTACTTC
CDR3aa: CAIKGTGGNEQYF
j_gene: TRBJ2-7
len: 13
d_gene: TRBD1
v_gene: TRBV10-3
abundance: once

CDR3nt: TGTGCCAGTCCCCGCGGGGAGAGGAGCACTGAAGCTTTCTTT
CDR3aa: CASPRGERSTEAFF
j_gene: TRBJ1-1
len: 14
d_gene: NA
v_gene: TRBV19
abundance: NA

CDR3nt: TGCAGCGTTGAAGCATCCATGAACACTGAAGCTTTCTTT
CDR3aa: CSVEASMNTEAFF
j_gene: TRBJ1-1
len: 13
d_gene: NA
v_gene: TRBV29-1
abundance: once

CDR3nt: TGTGCCAGCAGTGAGGGTCTCGAGTGGGGTGAGCAGTTCTTC
CDR3aa: CASSEGLEWGEQFF
j_gene: TRBJ2-1
len: 14
d_gene: NA
v_gene: TRBV2
abundance: few

CDR3nt: TGTGCCAGCAGTGAAAATGGGGCGAGGCCGTTCTTC
CDR3aa: CASSENGARPFF
j_gene: TRBJ2-1
len: 12
d_gene: NA
v_gene: TRBV2
abundance: NA

CDR3nt: TGTGCCAGCTCATCCGGGACGGGGCTGGTTGAAGCTTTCTTT
CDR3aa: CASSSGTGLVEAFF
j_gene: TRBJ1-1
len: 14
d_gene: NA
v_gene: TRBV18
abundance: NA

CDR3nt: TGTGCCAGCAGCTCCCAGAGGACGGGTGGTCGCTACACCTTC
CDR3aa: CASSSQRTGGRYTF
j_gene: TRBJ1-2
len: 14
d_gene: NA
v_gene: TRBV28
abundance: few

CDR3nt: TGCGCCAGCACCGAAAGGTGGGGATCCTACAATGAGCAGTTCTTC
CDR3aa: CASTERWGSYNEQFF
j_gene: TRBJ2-1
len: 15
d_gene: NA
v_gene: TRBV5-1
abundance: NA

CDR3nt: TGTGCCATCAGTGAGTCTAGGACAGGCGCGGCTTTCTTT
CDR3aa: CAISESRTGAAFF
j_gene: TRBJ1-1
len: 13
d_gene: TRBD1
v_gene: TRBV10-3
abundance: NA

CDR3nt: TGCGCCAGCAGCTTGATTGGGTTAGATTCACCCCTCCACTTT
CDR3aa: CASSLIGLDSPLHF
j_gene: TRBJ1-6
len: 14
d_gene: NA
v_gene: TRBV5-1
abundance: NA

CDR3nt: TGTGCCAGCAGTGAAAATTTTAGCTCCTACGAGCAGTACTTC
CDR3aa: CASSENFSSYEQYF
j_gene: TRBJ2-7
len: 14
d_gene: NA
v_gene: TRBV2
abundance: NA

CDR3nt: TGTGCCAGCAGCTCGGGGACAGAAGAGACCCAGTACTTC
CDR3aa: CASSSGTEETQYF
j_gene: TRBJ2-5
len: 13
d_gene: TRBD1
v_gene: TRBV5-4
abundance: NA

CDR3nt: TGTGCCAGCTCATTCGGAGGGGTCGGAAACACCATATATTTT
CDR3aa: CASSFGGVGNTIYF
j_gene: TRBJ1-3
len: 14
d_gene: NA
v_gene: TRBV18
abundance: NA

CDR3nt: TGCAGCGTTGAAGATTGGCTAGCAGACTACAATGAGCAGTTCTTC
CDR3aa: CSVEDWLADYNEQFF
j_gene: TRBJ2-1
len: 15
d_gene: NA
v_gene: TRBV29-1
abundance: NA

CDR3nt: TGTGCCAGCAGCCCCCGGACAGGGTTGGGAGAGACCCAGTACTTC
CDR3aa: CASSPRTGLGETQYF
j_gene: TRBJ2-5
len: 15
d_gene: TRBD1
v_gene: TRBV7-3
abundance: NA

CDR3nt: TGTGCCAGTAGGGACAGGGGAAGGGGCACAGATACGCAGTATTTT
CDR3aa: CASRDRGRGTDTQYF
j_gene: TRBJ2-3
len: 15
d_gene: TRBD1
v_gene: TRBV19
abundance: once

CDR3nt: TGTGCCAGTAGTATAGACACGAGATATTCCTTC
CDR3aa: CASSIDTRYSF
j_gene: TRBJ1-2
len: 11
d_gene: NA
v_gene: TRBV19
abundance: NA

CDR3nt: TGTGCCAGCACCGAGGGCAGCCTTAATGAAAAACTGTTTTTT
CDR3aa: CASTEGSLNEKLFF
j_gene: TRBJ1-4
len: 14
d_gene: NA
v_gene: TRBV2
abundance: NA

CDR3nt: TGTGCCACCAGCAGAGAATACAGTCTATATGGCTACACCTTC
CDR3aa: CATSREYSLYGYTF
j_gene: TRBJ1-2
len: 14
d_gene: NA
v_gene: TRBV15
abundance: NA

CDR3nt: TGTGCCAGCACGAAAAGCCGGGACAAGATGGACAATGAGCAGTTCTTC
CDR3aa: CASTKSRDKMDNEQFF
j_gene: TRBJ2-1
len: 16
d_gene: NA
v_gene: TRBV7-2
abundance: NA

CDR3nt: TGTGCCAGCAGACGCGACGGTTCCTACGAGCAGTACTTC
CDR3aa: CASRRDGSYEQYF
j_gene: TRBJ2-7
len: 13
d_gene: NA
v_gene: TRBV27
abundance: NA

CDR3nt: TGTGCCAGCAGCTCCCAGCCGGTCGGTACGCAGTATTTT
CDR3aa: CASSSQPVGTQYF
j_gene: TRBJ2-3
len: 13
d_gene: NA
v_gene: TRBV9
abundance: NA

CDR3nt: TGTGCCAGCAGCCTCGCAGGGGCCCTGAACACTGAAGCTTTCTTT
CDR3aa: CASSLAGALNTEAFF
j_gene: TRBJ1-1
len: 15
d_gene: NA
v_gene: TRBV7-2
abundance: NA

CDR3nt: TGTGCCAGCAGCGCCAGAGCCGTGAACACTGAAGCTTTCTTT
CDR3aa: CASSARAVNTEAFF
j_gene: TRBJ1-1
len: 14
d_gene: NA
v_gene: TRBV11-1
abundance: NA

CDR3nt: TGCGCCAGCAGCCAAGTGCGGGGGGGTTACAATGAGCAGTTCTTC
CDR3aa: CASSQVRGGYNEQFF
j_gene: TRBJ2-1
len: 15
d_gene: TRBD2
v_gene: TRBV4-3
abundance: NA

CDR3nt: TGTGCCTGGAGTCCTCGGGGGAGAGGCGGGGAGCTGTTTTTT
CDR3aa: CAWSPRGRGGELFF
j_gene: TRBJ2-2
len: 14
d_gene: NA
v_gene: TRBV30
abundance: NA

CDR3nt: TGTGCCATCAGTGAGGGGGCGGATGGCTACACCTTC
CDR3aa: CAISEGADGYTF
j_gene: TRBJ1-2
len: 12
d_gene: NA
v_gene: TRBV10-3
abundance: few

CDR3nt: TGTGCCAGCAGTGAAGGAGGGACAGTTTACTCTCATGAGCAGTTCTTC
CDR3aa: CASSEGGTVYSHEQFF
j_gene: TRBJ2-1
len: 16
d_gene: TRBD1
v_gene: TRBV6-1
abundance: NA

CDR3nt: TGCAGCGGTGTCCGCCGGGACCCTACTGGAAACACCATATATTTT
CDR3aa: CSGVRRDPTGNTIYF
j_gene: TRBJ1-3
len: 15
d_gene: NA
v_gene: TRBV29-1
abundance: NA

CDR3nt: TGTGCCAGCAGCCGAGGAGGCGGCGTGAACACTGAAGCTTTCTTT
CDR3aa: CASSRGGGVNTEAFF
j_gene: TRBJ1-1
len: 15
d_gene: NA
v_gene: TRBV11-3
abundance: NA

CDR3nt: TGTGCCAGCAGTGGCTCGCGGGAGGGCCTTTACGAGCAGTACTTC
CDR3aa: CASSGSREGLYEQYF
j_gene: TRBJ2-7
len: 15
d_gene: TRBD2
v_gene: TRBV2
abundance: NA

CDR3nt: TGTGCCAGCAGTTACTCCAGGGACTTGCGGCCCCTCCACTTT
CDR3aa: CASSYSRDLRPLHF
j_gene: TRBJ1-6
len: 14
d_gene: NA
v_gene: TRBV6-5
abundance: once

CDR3nt: TGTGCCAGCAGTTCCTCATCTGTAGCGGGGGGGCCAGCGTTCTCAGATACGCAGTATTTT
CDR3aa: CASSSSSVAGGPAFSDTQYF
j_gene: TRBJ2-3
len: 20
d_gene: TRBD2
v_gene: TRBV6-9
abundance: NA

CDR3nt: TGTGCCAGCAGCGGTGGACAGGGGATGACTAATGAAAAACTGTTTTTT
CDR3aa: CASSGGQGMTNEKLFF
j_gene: TRBJ1-4
len: 16
d_gene: TRBD1
v_gene: TRBV9
abundance: NA

CDR3nt: TGTGCCAGCAGTGAAATCGAGGGACGTTCGTACTTC
CDR3aa: CASSEIEGRSYF
j_gene: TRBJ2-7
len: 12
d_gene: NA
v_gene: TRBV6-1
abundance: NA

CDR3nt: TGCGCCAGCAGCTTGGCCACTAGCACAGATACGCAGTATTTT
CDR3aa: CASSLATSTDTQYF
j_gene: TRBJ2-3
len: 14
d_gene: NA
v_gene: TRBV5-1
abundance: NA

CDR3nt: TGTGCCAGCAGCTCCACACGGGACGTGACTGAAGCTTTCTTT
CDR3aa: CASSSTRDVTEAFF
j_gene: TRBJ1-1
len: 14
d_gene: NA
v_gene: TRBV7-2
abundance: NA

CDR3nt: TGTGCCAGCGAGCGGGACAGGGTTACGTGGACTGAAGCTTTCTTT
CDR3aa: CASERDRVTWTEAFF
j_gene: TRBJ1-1
len: 15
d_gene: TRBD1
v_gene: TRBV6-6
abundance: NA